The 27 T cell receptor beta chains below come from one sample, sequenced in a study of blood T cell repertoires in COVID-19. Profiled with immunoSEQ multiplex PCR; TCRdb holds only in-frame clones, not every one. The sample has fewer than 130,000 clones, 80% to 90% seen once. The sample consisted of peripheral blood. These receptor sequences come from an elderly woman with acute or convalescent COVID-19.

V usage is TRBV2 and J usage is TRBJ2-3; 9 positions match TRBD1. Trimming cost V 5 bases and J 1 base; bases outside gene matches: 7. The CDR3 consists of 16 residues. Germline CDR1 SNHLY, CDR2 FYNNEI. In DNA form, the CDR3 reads TGTGCCAGCAGTCGGAACAGGGGGCTCGGCACAGATACGCAGTATTTT. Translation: CASSRNRGLGTDTQYF.

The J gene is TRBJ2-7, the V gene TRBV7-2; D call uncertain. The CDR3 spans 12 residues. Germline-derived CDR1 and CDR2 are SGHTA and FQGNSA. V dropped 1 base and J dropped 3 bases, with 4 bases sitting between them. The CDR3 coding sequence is TGTGCCAGCAGCTTAGTACTCTACGAGCAGTACTTC. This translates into CASSLVLYEQYF.

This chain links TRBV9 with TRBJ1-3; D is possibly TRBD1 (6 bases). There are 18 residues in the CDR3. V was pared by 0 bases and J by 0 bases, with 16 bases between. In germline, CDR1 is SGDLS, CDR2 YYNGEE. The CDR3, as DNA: TGTGCCAGCAGCGTAGGCAGGGGACACCAGATCTCTGGAAACACCATATATTTT. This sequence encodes CASSVGRGHQISGNTIYF. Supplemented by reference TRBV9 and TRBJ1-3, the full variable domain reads DSGVTQTPKHLITATGQRVTLRCSPRSGDLSVYWYQQSLDQGLQFLIQYYNGEERAKGNILERFSAQQFPDLHSELNLSSLELGDSALYFCASSVGRGHQISGNTIYFGEGSWLTVV.

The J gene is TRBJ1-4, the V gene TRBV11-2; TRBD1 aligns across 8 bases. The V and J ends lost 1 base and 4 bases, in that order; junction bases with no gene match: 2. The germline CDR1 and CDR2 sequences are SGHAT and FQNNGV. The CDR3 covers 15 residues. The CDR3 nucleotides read TGTGCCAGCAGCTTAGCGACAGGGGTTAATGAAAAACTGTTTTTT. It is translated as CASSLATGVNEKLFF.

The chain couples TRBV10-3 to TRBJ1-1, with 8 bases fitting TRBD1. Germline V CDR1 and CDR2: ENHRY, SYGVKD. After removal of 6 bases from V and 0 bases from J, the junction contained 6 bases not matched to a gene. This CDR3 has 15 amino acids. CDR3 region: CAISGTRGLNTEAFF. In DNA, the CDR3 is TGTGCCATCAGCGGAACCAGGGGGCTGAACACTGAAGCTTTCTTT.

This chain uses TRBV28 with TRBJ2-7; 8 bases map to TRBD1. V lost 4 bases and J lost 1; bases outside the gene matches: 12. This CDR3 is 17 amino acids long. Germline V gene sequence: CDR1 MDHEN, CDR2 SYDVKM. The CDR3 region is CASSSRTGNPFSYEQYF. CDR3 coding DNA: TGTGCCAGCAGTTCTCGGACAGGGAATCCCTTTTCCTACGAGCAGTACTTC.

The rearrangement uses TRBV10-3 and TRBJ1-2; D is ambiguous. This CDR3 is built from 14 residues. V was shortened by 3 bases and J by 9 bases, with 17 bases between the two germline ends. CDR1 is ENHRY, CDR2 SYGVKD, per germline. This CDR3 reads CAISELGVASRYTF. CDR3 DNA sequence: TGTGCCATCAGTGAATTGGGAGTAGCCTCGCGCTACACCTTC.

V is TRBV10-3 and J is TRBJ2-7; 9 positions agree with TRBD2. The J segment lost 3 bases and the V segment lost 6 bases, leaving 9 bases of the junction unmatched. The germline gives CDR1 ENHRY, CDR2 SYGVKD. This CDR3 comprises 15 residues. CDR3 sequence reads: CAISPGLAHLYEQYF. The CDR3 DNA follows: TGTGCCATCAGCCCGGGACTAGCTCATCTCTACGAGCAGTACTTC.

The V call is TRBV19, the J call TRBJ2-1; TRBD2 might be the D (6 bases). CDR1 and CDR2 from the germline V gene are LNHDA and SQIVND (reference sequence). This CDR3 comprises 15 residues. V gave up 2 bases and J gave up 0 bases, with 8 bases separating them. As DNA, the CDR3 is TGTGCCAGTAGTATATGGGGGGACTCCTACAATGAGCAGTTCTTC. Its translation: CASSIWGDSYNEQFF.

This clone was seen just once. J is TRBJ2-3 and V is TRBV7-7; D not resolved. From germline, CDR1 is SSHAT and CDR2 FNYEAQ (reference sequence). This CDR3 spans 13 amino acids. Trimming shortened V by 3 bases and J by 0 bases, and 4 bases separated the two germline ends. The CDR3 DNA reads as TGTGCCAGCAGCTTCGGGAGCACAGATACGCAGTATTTT. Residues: CASSFGSTDTQYF.

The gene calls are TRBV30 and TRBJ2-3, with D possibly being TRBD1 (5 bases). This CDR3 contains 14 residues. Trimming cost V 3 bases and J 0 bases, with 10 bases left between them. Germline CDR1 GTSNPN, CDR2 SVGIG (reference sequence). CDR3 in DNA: TGTGCCTGGAGGGGGCTAGTGAGCACAGATACGCAGTATTTT. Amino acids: CAWRGLVSTDTQYF.

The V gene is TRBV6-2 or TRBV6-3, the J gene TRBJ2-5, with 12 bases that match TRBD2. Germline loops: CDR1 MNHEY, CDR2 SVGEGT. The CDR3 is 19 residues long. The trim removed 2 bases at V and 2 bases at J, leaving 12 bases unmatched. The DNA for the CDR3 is TGTGCCAGCAGTTACGGCCTAGGACTAGCGGGGAGGGCACAAGAGACCCAGTACTTC. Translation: CASSYGLGLAGRAQETQYF.

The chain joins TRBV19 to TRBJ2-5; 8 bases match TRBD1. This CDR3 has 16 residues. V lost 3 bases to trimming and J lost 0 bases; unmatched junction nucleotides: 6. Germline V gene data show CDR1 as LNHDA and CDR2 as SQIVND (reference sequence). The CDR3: CASSIRGQAYQETQYF. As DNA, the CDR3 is TGTGCCAGTAGTATTAGGGGACAGGCCTACCAAGAGACCCAGTACTTC.

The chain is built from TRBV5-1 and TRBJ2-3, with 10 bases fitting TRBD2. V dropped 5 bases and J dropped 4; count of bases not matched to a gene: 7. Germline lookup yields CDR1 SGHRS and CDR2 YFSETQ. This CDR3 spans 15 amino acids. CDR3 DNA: TGCGCCAGCAGTGAAGCGGGGGGGCCGGCAGATACGCAGTATTTT. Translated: CASSEAGGPADTQYF. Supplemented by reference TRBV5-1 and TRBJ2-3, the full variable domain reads KAGVTQTPRYLIKTRGQQVTLSCSPISGHRSVSWYQQTPGQGLQFLFEYFSETQRNKGNFPGRFSGRQFSNSRSEMNVSTLELGDSALYLCASSEAGGPADTQYFGPGTRLTVL.

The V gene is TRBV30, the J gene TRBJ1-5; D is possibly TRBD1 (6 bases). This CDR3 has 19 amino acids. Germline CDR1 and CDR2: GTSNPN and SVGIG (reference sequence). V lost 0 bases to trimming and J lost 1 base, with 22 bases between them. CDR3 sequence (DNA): TGTGCCTGGAGTGTAGGAAGGGGACAAGGGTCACGGAGCAATCAGCCCCAGCATTTT. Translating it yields CAWSVGRGQGSRSNQPQHF.

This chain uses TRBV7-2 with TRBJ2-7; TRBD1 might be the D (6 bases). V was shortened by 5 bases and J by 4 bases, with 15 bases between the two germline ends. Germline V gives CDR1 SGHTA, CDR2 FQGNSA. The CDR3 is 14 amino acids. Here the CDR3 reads CASSLRDTTYEQYF. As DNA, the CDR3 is TGTGCCAGCAGCCTCCGGGACACGACGTACGAGCAGTACTTC.

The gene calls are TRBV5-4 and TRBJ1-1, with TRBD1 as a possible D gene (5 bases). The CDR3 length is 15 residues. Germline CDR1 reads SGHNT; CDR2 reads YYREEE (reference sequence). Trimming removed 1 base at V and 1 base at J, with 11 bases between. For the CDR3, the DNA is TGTGCCAGCAGCTTGATGGGCAGGGCGAACACTGAAGCTTTCTTT. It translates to CASSLMGRANTEAFF.

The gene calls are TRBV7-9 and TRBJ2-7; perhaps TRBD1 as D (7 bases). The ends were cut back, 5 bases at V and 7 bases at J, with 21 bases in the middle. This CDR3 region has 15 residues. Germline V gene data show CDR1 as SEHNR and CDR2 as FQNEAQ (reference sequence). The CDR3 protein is CASSARGTALGEQYF. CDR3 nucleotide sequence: TGTGCCAGCAGCGCCCGCGGGACAGCCTTGGGGGAGCAGTACTTC.

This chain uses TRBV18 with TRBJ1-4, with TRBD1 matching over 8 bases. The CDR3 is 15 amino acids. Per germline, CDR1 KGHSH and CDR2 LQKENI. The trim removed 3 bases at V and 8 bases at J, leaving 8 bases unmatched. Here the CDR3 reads CASSPGQGEGEKLFF. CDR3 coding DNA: TGTGCCAGCTCACCCGGACAGGGTGAGGGAGAAAAACTGTTTTTT.

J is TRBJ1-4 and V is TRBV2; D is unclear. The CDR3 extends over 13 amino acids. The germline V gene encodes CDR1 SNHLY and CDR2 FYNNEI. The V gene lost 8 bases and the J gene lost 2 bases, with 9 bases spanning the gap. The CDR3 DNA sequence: TGTGCCAGCGGACGGGATACTAATGAAAAACTGTTTTTT. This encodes CASGRDTNEKLFF.

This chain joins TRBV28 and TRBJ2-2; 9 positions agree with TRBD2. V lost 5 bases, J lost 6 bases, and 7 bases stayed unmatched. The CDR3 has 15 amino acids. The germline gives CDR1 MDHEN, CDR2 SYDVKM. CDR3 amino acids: CASSPPGTSSGELFF. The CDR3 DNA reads TGTGCCAGCAGTCCTCCAGGGACTAGCTCCGGGGAGCTGTTTTTT.

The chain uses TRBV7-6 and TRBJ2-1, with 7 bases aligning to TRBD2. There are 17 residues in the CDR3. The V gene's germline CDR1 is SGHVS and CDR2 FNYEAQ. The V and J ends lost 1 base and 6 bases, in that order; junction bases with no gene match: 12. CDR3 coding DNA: TGTGCCAGCAGCTTAGGGGGCGGAGCGGGGTTTTCCAATGAGCAGTTCTTC. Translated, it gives CASSLGGGAGFSNEQFF. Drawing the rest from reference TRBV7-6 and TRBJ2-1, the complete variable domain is GAGVSQSPRYKVTKRGQDVALRCDPISGHVSLYWYRQALGQGPEFLTYFNYEAQQDKSGLPNDRFSAERPEGSISTLTIQRTEQRDSAMYRCASSLGGGAGFSNEQFFGPGTRLTVL.

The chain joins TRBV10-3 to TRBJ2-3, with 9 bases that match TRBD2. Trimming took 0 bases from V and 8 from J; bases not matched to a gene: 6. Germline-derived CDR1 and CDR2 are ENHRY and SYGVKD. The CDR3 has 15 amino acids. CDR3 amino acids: CAISESAGGKVTQYF. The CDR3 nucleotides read TGTGCCATCAGTGAGTCCGCGGGGGGGAAGGTTACGCAGTATTTT.

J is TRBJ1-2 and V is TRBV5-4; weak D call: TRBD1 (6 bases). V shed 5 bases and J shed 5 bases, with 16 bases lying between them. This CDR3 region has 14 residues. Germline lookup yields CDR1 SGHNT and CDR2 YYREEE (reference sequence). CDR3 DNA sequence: TGTGCCAGCAGAGCTGGGAGGGGGGAGTATGGCTACACCTTC. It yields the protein CASRAGRGEYGYTF.

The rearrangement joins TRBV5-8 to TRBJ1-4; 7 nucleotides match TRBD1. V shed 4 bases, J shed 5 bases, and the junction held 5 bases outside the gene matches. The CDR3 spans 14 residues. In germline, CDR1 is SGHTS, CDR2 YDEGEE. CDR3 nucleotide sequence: TGTGCCAGCAGCCCCGGGACAGAGAATGAAAAACTGTTTTTT. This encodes CASSPGTENEKLFF. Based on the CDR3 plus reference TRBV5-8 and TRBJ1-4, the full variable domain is EAGVTQSPTHLIKTRGQQATLRCSPISGHTSVYWYQQALGLGLQFLLWYDEGEERNRGNFPPRFSGRQFPNYSSELNVNALELEDSALYLCASSPGTENEKLFFGSGTQLSVL.

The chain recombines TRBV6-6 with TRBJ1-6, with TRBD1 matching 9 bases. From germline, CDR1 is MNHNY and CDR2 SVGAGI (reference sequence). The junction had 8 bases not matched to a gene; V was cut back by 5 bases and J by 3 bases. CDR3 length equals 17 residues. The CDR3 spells CASSLSGTGLYNSPLHF. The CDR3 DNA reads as TGTGCCAGCAGTCTATCCGGGACAGGGCTCTATAATTCACCCCTCCACTTT.

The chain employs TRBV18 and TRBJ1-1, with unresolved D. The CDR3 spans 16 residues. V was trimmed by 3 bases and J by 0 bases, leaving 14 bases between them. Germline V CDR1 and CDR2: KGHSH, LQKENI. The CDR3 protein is CASSPARRTLNTEAFF. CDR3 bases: TGTGCCAGCTCACCGGCCCGGCGGACTTTGAACACTGAAGCTTTCTTT.